Listed below are T cell receptor beta chains from one sample, sequenced in a study of shared clonotypes between healthy human individuals. The protocol was immunoSEQ multiplex PCR, while the TCRdb copy is restricted to in-frame clones and leaves out a portion. The data show some 630,000 clones, with roughly 96% seen just once and less than 0.12% held by the top ten. Sequencing input: naive CD8+ T cells sorted from blood. The receptors stem from a woman in her thirties in good health. The CDR3 runs from the conserved cysteine through the conserved F or W. D genes are given only for firm matches. Size is omitted from some rows. Given values are once, few, many or a class for expanded clones.

13	TRBD1	TRBJ2-7	TRBV27	few	TGTGCCAGCAAGGGGGACAGCTCCTACGAGCAGTACTTC	CASKGDSSYEQYF
17	TRBD1	TRBJ2-2	TRBV28	NA	TGTGCCAGCAGTACACTCGCAGGGGGCCCGTTCAGGGGGGAGCTGTTTTTT	CASSTLAGGPFRGELFF
13	NA	TRBJ2-1	TRBV4-1	NA	TGCGCCAGCAGCCCGGGACTCCGAAATGAGCAGTTCTTC	CASSPGLRNEQFF
15	TRBD1	TRBJ2-7	TRBV27	NA	TGTGCCAGCAGTACCGGGACAGGGGGCAGAGGGGAGCAGTACTTC	CASSTGTGGRGEQYF
13	NA	TRBJ2-1	TRBV5-4	NA	TGTGCCAGCAGCTTGGACGCCTACAATGAGCAGTTCTTC	CASSLDAYNEQFF
11	NA	TRBJ2-1	TRBV29-1	NA	TGCAGCGTCACAGCTCCCAATGAGCAGTTCTTC	CSVTAPNEQFF
14	NA	TRBJ2-3	TRBV10-2	once	TGCGCCAGCAGTGAGGATGAGGGACTCCCAACGCAGTATTTT	CASSEDEGLPTQYF
13	NA	TRBJ1-2	TRBV6-1	NA	TGTGCCAGCAGTATAACAGGGTTTGGAGGCTACACCTTC	CASSITGFGGYTF
15	NA	TRBJ2-7	TRBV5-5	once	TGTGCCAGCAGCTTGGGGACAGTCATCTCCTACGAGCAGTACTTC	CASSLGTVISYEQYF
15	NA	TRBJ2-7	TRBV5-1	NA	TGCGCCAGCAGCCCCGGCAGGGGGGTATCCTACGAGCAGTACTTC	CASSPGRGVSYEQYF
15	TRBD2	TRBJ2-1	TRBV7-3	NA	TGTGCCAGCAGCTTAGCGGGAGGGCGGTACGATGAGCAGTTCTTC	CASSLAGGRYDEQFF
15	NA	TRBJ2-7	TRBV28	NA	TGTGCCAGCAGTCCTTTACTGGGTGTGGCCTACGAGCAGTACTTC	CASSPLLGVAYEQYF
14	NA	TRBJ2-2	TRBV4-1	NA	TGCGCCAGCAGCCGTGGACAGCCCACCGGGGAGCTGTTTTTT	CASSRGQPTGELFF
12	NA	TRBJ1-5	TRBV21-1	NA	TGTGCCAGCATCGCGGCGGATCAGCCCCAGCATTTT	CASIAADQPQHF
14	NA	TRBJ2-7	TRBV5-6	NA	TGTGCCAGCAGCTTTATGGGGGTGACCTACGAGCAGTACTTC	CASSFMGVTYEQYF
15	NA	TRBJ2-1	TRBV27	once	TGTGCCAGCAGCCCAGGGGCCCCCTCCTACAATGAGCAGTTCTTC	CASSPGAPSYNEQFF
14	NA	TRBJ2-7	TRBV13	NA	TGTGCCAGCAGCAGCGGGACACCCGGCTACGAGCAGTACTTC	CASSSGTPGYEQYF
13	NA	TRBJ2-1	TRBV28	NA	TGTGCCAGCTCTGACCGCTCCTACAATGAGCAGTTCTTC	CASSDRSYNEQFF
17	TRBD1	TRBJ1-2	TRBV27	NA	TGTGCCAGCAGTCCACACCTATTGACAGGGTCGGACTATGGCTACACCTTC	CASSPHLLTGSDYGYTF
15	TRBD2	TRBJ2-1	TRBV13	NA	TGTGCCAGCAGCTTCATAGCGGGAGGGGCGGATGAGCAGTTCTTC	CASSFIAGGADEQFF
15	NA	TRBJ2-2	TRBV4-1	NA	TGCGCCAGCAGCCCACGGTTTGGGAACACCGGGGAGCTGTTTTTT	CASSPRFGNTGELFF
14	TRBD2	TRBJ2-7	TRBV5-1	NA	TGCGCCAGCTCCCCCGGGGGGTGGGCCTACGAGCAGTACTTC	CASSPGGWAYEQYF
14	NA	TRBJ2-7	TRBV14	NA	TGTGCCAGCAGCCAAGTCTGGAGCTCCTACGAGCAGTACTTC	CASSQVWSSYEQYF
12	NA	TRBJ1-6	TRBV27	NA	TGTGCCAGCGCCCCGGCCGCTTCACCCCTCCACTTT	CASAPAASPLHF
14	TRBD2	TRBJ2-7	TRBV29-1	once	TGCAGCGTGTGGACTAGCGGTATTCCCTACGAGCAGTACTTC	CSVWTSGIPYEQYF
14	TRBD1	TRBJ2-7	TRBV28	NA	TGTGCCAGCAGTCAGACAGGGAGCTCCTACGAGCAGTACTTC	CASSQTGSSYEQYF
13	NA	TRBJ2-1	TRBV11-2	NA	TGTGCCAGCAGCTATGACGGGCGTAATGAGCAGTTCTTC	CASSYDGRNEQFF
15	TRBD2	TRBJ2-7	TRBV7-8	NA	TGTGCCAGCAGCTCGTTAGCGGGAGCCGGGTACGAGCAGTACTTC	CASSSLAGAGYEQYF
16	TRBD1	TRBJ2-3	TRBV5-1	NA	TGCGCCAGCAGTGGGGTGGACAGGGGAAGCACAGATACGCAGTATTTT	CASSGVDRGSTDTQYF
13	NA	TRBJ1-1	TRBV7-8	NA	TGTGCCAGCAGCTTAGACGGGGTCACTGAAGCTTTCTTT	CASSLDGVTEAFF
13	NA	TRBJ2-3	TRBV28	NA	TGTGCCAGCAGTTTATTTGGTCTAGATACGCAGTATTTT	CASSLFGLDTQYF
16	TRBD2	TRBJ2-3	TRBV11-2	NA	TGTGCCAGCAGCTTAGTAGGTGGCCTAGCGGGAGATACGCAGTATTTT	CASSLVGGLAGDTQYF
14	NA	TRBJ1-5	TRBV5-6	NA	TGTGCCAGCAGCTTGGAGGGGCCCAATCAGCCCCAGCATTTT	CASSLEGPNQPQHF
17	TRBD2	TRBJ2-1	TRBV7-8	NA	TGTGCCAGCAGCACTCCCCTCCTAGCGGGAGATTGGAATGAGCAGTTCTTC	CASSTPLLAGDWNEQFF
15	TRBD2	TRBJ2-7	TRBV4-1	NA	TGCGCCAGCAGCCGCCTAGCGGGAGGGCTGCTCGAGCAGTACTTC	CASSRLAGGLLEQYF
15	NA	TRBJ2-3	TRBV7-9	NA	TGTGCCAGCAGCTTAGCGGCTCCGGGACTAGATACGCAGTATTTT	CASSLAAPGLDTQYF
14	NA	TRBJ1-5	TRBV9	NA	TGTGCCAGCAGCCCTTGGGGGGAGCGGGGGCCCCAGCATTTT	CASSPWGERGPQHF
11	TRBD1	TRBJ1-1	TRBV5-4	NA	TGTGCCAGCAGTTACAGGGGTGAAGCTTTCTTT	CASSYRGEAFF
14	TRBD1	TRBJ2-7	TRBV7-2	NA	TGTGCCAGCAGCAGGACAGGGGACTCCTACGAGCAGTACTTC	CASSRTGDSYEQYF